The rows below give T cell receptor beta chains drawn from one sample of a study of T cells in Graves' hyperthyroidism and ophthalmopathy. MiXCR, run by TCRdb on the multiplex PCR reads, gives a single entry per CDR3 protein. This table has some 530,000 distinct CDR3 sequences, roughly 22% appearing once. Material: blood. The receptor source for this set is an older woman with Graves' ophthalmopathy. Each CDR3 is given with its conserved first and last residue. A D gene is named only where the DNA matches it firmly. Only some rows state a clone size, as once, few, many or a class for expanded clones.

d_call,j_call,v_call,clone_size,cdr3_nt,cdr3_aa
.,TRBJ1-6,TRBV27,.,TGTGCCAGCAGTTGGGGCAGTAGTAACTCACCCCTCCACTTT,CASSWGSSNSPLHF
.,TRBJ2-6,TRBV27,.,TGTGCCAGCAGTCTCAGCCGGGGCCAGGGTGGGGCCAACGTCCTGACTTTC,CASSLSRGQGGANVLTF
.,TRBJ2-7,TRBV7-2,.,TGTGCCAGCAGCTTTCCGCCCGTCTACGAGCAGTACTTC,CASSFPPVYEQYF
TRBD1,TRBJ1-3,TRBV7-9,few,TGTGCCAGCAACCAACAGGGGCTGGGAAACACCATATATTTT,CASNQQGLGNTIYF
.,TRBJ1-3,TRBV12-3/TRBV12-4,.,TGTGCCAGCAGAATAAGAAACACCATATATTTT,CASRIRNTIYF
.,TRBJ2-7,TRBV4-3,few,TGCGCCAGCAGCCAAGATCATTCGAGACTTACGCAGTACTTC,CASSQDHSRLTQYF
.,TRBJ1-1,TRBV28,many,TGTGCCAGCAGTGTAGAAACGGGAGGGACTGAAGCTTTCTTT,CASSVETGGTEAFF
TRBD2,TRBJ2-7,TRBV29-1,once,TGCAGCGTTCGGGGGACTAGTCTTGCCGAGCAGTACTTC,CSVRGTSLAEQYF
.,TRBJ1-1,TRBV27,.,TGTGCCAGGCCAGGGGTTAAGAACACTGAAGCTTTCTTT,CARPGVKNTEAFF
TRBD2,TRBJ2-1,TRBV7-2,many,TGTGCCAGCAGCCCGGGGGGCGGGAGGACCTACAATGAGCAGTTCTTC,CASSPGGGRTYNEQFF
.,TRBJ2-5,TRBV7-8,many,TGTGCCAGCAGCCTAGCGAGGGGCGGGGAGACCCAGTACTTC,CASSLARGGETQYF
TRBD2,TRBJ2-1,TRBV15,many,TGTGCCACCAGCAGAGATCTGGCGGGAGAGTCTGAGCAGTTCTTC,CATSRDLAGESEQFF
TRBD1,TRBJ2-3,TRBV4-1,.,TGCGCCAGCAGCCAAGAGTTGACAGGGAGAGTCACAGATACGCAGTATTTT,CASSQELTGRVTDTQYF
TRBD1,TRBJ1-2,TRBV5-1,few,TGCGCCAGCAGCGGGGGACAGGGGGCTATTAGAGGCTACACCTTC,CASSGGQGAIRGYTF
.,TRBJ2-1,TRBV4-3,.,TGCGCCAGCAGCCAAGAGCCAGCGGCAGCAGGCAATGAGCAGTTCTTC,CASSQEPAAAGNEQFF
TRBD2,TRBJ2-1,TRBV11-2,many,TGTGCCAGCAGCTTAGCATGGCGGGAGAACGATGAGCAGTTCTTC,CASSLAWRENDEQFF
.,TRBJ2-2,TRBV3-1,many,TGTGCCAGCAGTGGCCTCACCGGGGAGCTGTTTTTT,CASSGLTGELFF
.,TRBJ1-1,TRBV5-4,.,TGTGCCAGCAGCTTGGCAGCGTCGAAGAGTAACACTGAAGCTTTCTTT,CASSLAASKSNTEAFF
TRBD2,TRBJ2-1,TRBV7-2,few,TGTGCCAGCAGCCAAGATTTAACTAGCGGGAGTTCTGAGCAGTTCTTC,CASSQDLTSGSSEQFF
TRBD2,TRBJ2-2,TRBV6-1,few,TGTGCCAGCAGGAGGACTAGCGACGGGGAGCTGTTTTTT,CASRRTSDGELFF
TRBD1,TRBJ1-4,TRBV10-3,few,TGTGCCATCAGTGCTGGACAGGCTAATGAAAAACTGTTTTTT,CAISAGQANEKLFF
.,TRBJ1-2,TRBV2,.,TGTGCCAGCAGCGAGACAGGTCGTCCTTCTAACTATGGCTACACCTTC,CASSETGRPSNYGYTF
.,TRBJ2-6,TRBV5-1,few,TGCGCCAGCAGTTTAACAGGGGACTATGCCAACGTCCTGACTTTC,CASSLTGDYANVLTF
.,TRBJ2-7,TRBV3-1,many,TGTGCCAGCACCCCCTCGGGAGTAATGGCGGCCGAGCAGTACTTC,CASTPSGVMAAEQYF
.,TRBJ1-5,TRBV12-3/TRBV12-4,few,TGTGCCAGCAGTTTGCGGCAGCCTAATCAGCCCCAGCATTTT,CASSLRQPNQPQHF
.,TRBJ2-1,TRBV30,many,TGTGCCTGGAGTGGTAGATCCGCGTACAATGAGCAGTTCTTC,CAWSGRSAYNEQFF
TRBD1,TRBJ2-7,TRBV6-1,.,TGTGCCAGCAGTCGACCGGGACAGGGGACCTACGAGCAGTACTTC,CASSRPGQGTYEQYF
TRBD2,TRBJ2-3,TRBV18,.,TGTGCCAGCTCAGAATTAGCGGGAGGAACCACAGATACGCAGTATTTT,CASSELAGGTTDTQYF
TRBD2,TRBJ2-3,TRBV6-5,few,TGTGCCAGCAGTTACTCGAGAGCGGGAGCCCTCACAGATACGCAGTATTTT,CASSYSRAGALTDTQYF
.,TRBJ2-2,TRBV7-2,many,TGTGCCAGCAGCTTAAATCCGGGAACCGTCGCCGGGGAGCTGTTTTTT,CASSLNPGTVAGELFF
.,TRBJ2-6,TRBV30,.,TGTGCCCGGAAATGGGGGGGGCTGGCTGGGGCCAACGTCCTGACTTTC,CARKWGGLAGANVLTF
.,TRBJ1-1,TRBV9,.,TGTGCCAGCAGCGTAGGGGGGGGAGACACTGAAGCTTTCTTT,CASSVGGGDTEAFF
.,TRBJ2-3,TRBV6-6,few,TGTGCCAGCAGTTACCAGGGGTCGAGGGAAGATACGCAGTATTTT,CASSYQGSREDTQYF
.,TRBJ1-2,TRBV19,few,TGTGCCAGTAGCTCCCGAGGGGACAACTATGGCTACACCTTC,CASSSRGDNYGYTF
.,TRBJ1-1,TRBV6-1,.,TGTGCCAGCAGAGATGAGAGCCTTGCAGTGTATGAAGCTTTCTTT,CASRDESLAVYEAFF
TRBD1,TRBJ2-7,TRBV4-1,.,TGCGCCAGCAGCCAGAGGGACAGGGTGTACGAGCAGTACTTC,CASSQRDRVYEQYF
TRBD2,TRBJ2-2,TRBV4-1,.,TGCGCCAGCAGCCAAGACACGGGACTAGCATTAGGACCCGGGGAGCTGTTTTTT,CASSQDTGLALGPGELFF
.,TRBJ2-3,TRBV15,many,TGTGCCACCAGCAGACCCTTAGGAGGACCTAACACAGATACGCAGTATTTT,CATSRPLGGPNTDTQYF
.,TRBJ1-5,TRBV20-1,few,TGCAGTGCTAGTGAGGGCCGGCTCAATCAGCCCCAGCATTTT,CSASEGRLNQPQHF
.,TRBJ2-3,TRBV18,many,TGTGCCAGCTCGCGGACAGAAACAGATACGCAGTATTTT,CASSRTETDTQYF